Presented here are 22 T cell receptor beta chains from one specimen sequenced in a study of CD8 T cells in Susac syndrome. Roughly 0.45 to 1 ug RNA was reverse transcribed with random hexamers. TCRdb used MiXCR to reprocess the immunoSEQ multiplex PCR reads, holding one entry per CDR3 protein. The table has roughly 200,000 distinct CDR3 sequences, about 95% seen once. Input material: CD8+ T cells from PBMCs. Receptors were obtained from a human donor with multiple sclerosis.

In its sample, this clonotype was seen once. CDR3 DNA sequence: TGTGCCAGCAGCTTATCTGGAGGCGAGCAGTACTTC. Translation: CASSLSGGEQYF. V and J are TRBV7-9 and TRBJ2-7; maybe TRBD2 (5 bases). Trimming took 2 bases from V and 6 from J, leaving 8 bases between them. Germline V gene lookup returns CDR1 SEHNR and CDR2 FQNEAQ (reference sequence). The CDR3 length is 12 residues.

The chain employs TRBV13 and TRBJ2-2; D may match TRBD1 or TRBD2 (5 bases each). Per the germline V gene, CDR1 is PRHDT and CDR2 is FYEKMQ (reference sequence). This CDR3 is built from 15 residues. Deletions cut 5 bases from V and 2 bases from J, with 12 bases between. The CDR3 DNA is TGTGCCAGCAGCCCATCGGGACCTAACACCGGGGAGCTGTTTTTT. Amino acid sequence: CASSPSGPNTGELFF.

The chain combines TRBV3-1 with TRBJ2-1, with 12 bases that match TRBD2. Germline-derived CDR1 and CDR2 are LGHDT and YNNKEL (reference sequence). The CDR3 has 14 residues. J gave up 8 bases and V 4 bases, and 3 bases lay outside the gene matches. The DNA of the CDR3 is TGTGCCAGCAGCCGCCGACTAGCGGGAGATGAGCAGTTCTTC. Translating gives CASSRRLAGDEQFF.

The CDR3, as DNA: TGTGCCAGCAGCCTCCATCCGGGACCCGGACCGACGCAGTTCTTC. Residues: CASSLHPGPGPTQFF. The chain has TRBV3-1 and TRBJ2-1; D is perhaps TRBD1 or TRBD2 (5 bases each). Germline CDR1 reads LGHDT; CDR2 reads YNNKEL (reference sequence). This CDR3 spans 15 amino acids. V gave up 4 bases and J gave up 12 bases, with 22 bases separating them.

The chain's CDR3 is CASSLSGQGTEAFF. Written as DNA, the CDR3 is TGCGCCAGCAGCTTGTCCGGACAGGGCACTGAAGCTTTCTTT. The chain is built from TRBV5-1 and TRBJ1-1, with TRBD1 matching over 8 bases. The CDR3 loop spans 14 amino acids. The germline V gene encodes CDR1 SGHRS and CDR2 YFSETQ. With V trimmed by 1 base and J by 4 bases, 3 bases remained unmatched.

This clonotype was seen a handful of times. The chain recombines TRBV28 with TRBJ2-6, with unresolved D. In germline, CDR1 is MDHEN, CDR2 SYDVKM. The CDR3 contains 14 residues. Trimming removed 5 bases from V and 1 base from J, with 6 bases in between. The CDR3 loop reads CASSPRSGANVLTF. The CDR3 DNA is TGTGCCAGCAGTCCTAGGTCTGGGGCCAACGTCCTGACTTTC.

The chain combines TRBV9 with TRBJ2-3; D may match TRBD1 or TRBD2 (5 bases each). V lost 4 bases to trimming and J lost 2 bases, with 17 bases between them. Germline CDR1 SGDLS, CDR2 YYNGEE. The CDR3 totals 16 residues. The CDR3 spells CASSPVTGTYTDTQYF. CDR3 DNA sequence: TGTGCCAGCAGCCCGGTCACGGGGACCTACACAGATACGCAGTATTTT.

This chain uses TRBV7-9 with TRBJ2-7; D is uncertain. V lost 5 bases and J lost 6, with 17 bases in between. Germline CDR1 and CDR2: SEHNR and FQNEAQ (reference sequence). CDR3 length: 14 residues. The CDR3, as DNA: TGTGCCAGCAGCCCCGCAGACCTAGTATTCGAGCAGTACTTC. Translating it yields CASSPADLVFEQYF.

The rearrangement links TRBV9 to TRBJ2-7; no clear D gene. This CDR3 spans 14 amino acids. Germline values: CDR1 SGDLS, CDR2 YYNGEE. The V gene lost 0 bases and the J gene lost 2 bases, with 9 bases spanning the gap. In nucleotides, the CDR3 is TGTGCCAGCAGCGTAGGGGGATCAGCCTACGAGCAGTACTTC. Translation: CASSVGGSAYEQYF.

The genes are TRBV4-1 and TRBJ2-7; D possibly matches TRBD1 or TRBD2 (5 bases each). V was shortened by 4 bases and J by 7 bases, with 14 bases between the two germline ends. Per germline, CDR1 MGHRA and CDR2 YSYEKL. CDR3 length equals 13 residues. The chain's CDR3 is CASSRDGLWEQYF. DNA for the CDR3: TGCGCCAGCAGCCGGGACGGACTGTGGGAGCAGTACTTC.

The J gene is TRBJ2-3, the V gene TRBV20-1, with TRBD2 as a possible D gene (5 bases). This CDR3 has 14 residues. Germline V lookup: CDR1 DFQATT, CDR2 SNEGSKA (reference sequence). Trimming removed 5 bases at V and 1 base at J, with 13 bases between. Written as DNA, the CDR3 is TGCAGTGCTGAACGGGAAATGGGCACAGATACGCAGTATTTT. Translation: CSAEREMGTDTQYF.

This CDR3 is CASSQEGRRTQHVETRRNTEAFF. As DNA, the CDR3 is TGCGCCAGCAGCCAAGAGGGACGGCGGACCCAACATGTGGAGACCCGGCGGAACACTGAAGCTTTCTTT. This chain uses TRBV4-1 with TRBJ1-1; tentative D call: TRBD1 (5 bases). The V end lost 0 bases, the J end lost 1 base, and 33 bases lay between the germline ends. The CDR3 length is 23 residues. In germline, CDR1 is MGHRA, CDR2 YSYEKL.

CDR3 region: CASIGQGVFDEQYF. In DNA form, the CDR3 reads TGTGCCAGCATAGGACAGGGCGTCTTCGACGAGCAGTACTTC. J is TRBJ2-7 and V is TRBV2, with 8 bases aligning to TRBD1. This CDR3 comprises 14 residues. Germline V gene sequence: CDR1 SNHLY, CDR2 FYNNEI. The V gene end was trimmed by 7 bases and the J gene end by 5 bases; junction bases not matched to a gene: 10.

The chain has TRBV12-3 or TRBV12-4 and TRBJ2-7; D remains unclear. This CDR3 contains 14 residues. V shed 1 base and J shed 5 bases, with 12 bases lying between them. The CDR3 loop reads CASSLGAGPHEQYF. The DNA for the CDR3 is TGTGCCAGCAGTTTAGGGGCCGGACCCCACGAGCAGTACTTC.

The chain recombines TRBV5-6 with TRBJ1-6; D is perhaps TRBD1 (5 bases). Trimming took off 2 bases at V and 10 bases at J, with 16 bases between the two ends. The CDR3 totals 15 residues. Germline CDR1 is SGHDT and CDR2 is YYEEEE. CDR3 loop: CASSFPPGAGSPLHF. The CDR3 DNA follows: TGTGCCAGCAGCTTCCCCCCCGGGGCCGGGTCACCCCTCCACTTT.

There are a few counts of this clonotype. The V and J genes are TRBV29-1 and TRBJ2-7, with 9 bases matching TRBD2. Unmatched junction bases numbered 9, after V lost 0 bases and J lost 6 bases. The CDR3 is made up of 15 amino acids. Germline-derived CDR1 and CDR2 are SQVTM and ANQGSEA. DNA for the CDR3: TGCAGCGTTGAAGACCCTCGCGGGAGGGCCCGCGAGCAGTACTTC. It specifies CSVEDPRGRAREQYF.

This clonotype occurred once. The genes are TRBV20-1 and TRBJ2-2; a possible D gene is TRBD1 (5 bases). The CDR3 has 13 residues. Germline V gene data show CDR1 as DFQATT and CDR2 as SNEGSKA (reference sequence). V was clipped by 3 bases and J by 3 bases, with 8 bases between them. The CDR3 protein is CSARTEHTGELFF. The CDR3 DNA follows: TGCAGTGCTAGGACAGAGCACACCGGGGAGCTGTTTTTT.

Regarding this clonotype: A read error may produce the germline difference seen at one junction end. The genes are TRBV7-9 and TRBJ2-3, with TRBD2 as a possible D gene (6 bases). CDR3 length equals 16 residues. CDR1 and CDR2 (germline): SEHNR, FQNEAQ (reference sequence). This chain's CDR3 is CASSFGGSPPAMAQFF. The CDR3 coding sequence is TGTGCCAGCAGCTTCGGGGGATCTCCCCCTGCCATGGCGCAGTTTTTT.

The V and J genes are TRBV9 and TRBJ2-7, with D perhaps given as TRBD1 or TRBD2 (6 bases each). With 0 bases removed from V and 5 bases from J, the gap between germline ends came to 18 bases. The V gene's germline CDR1 is SGDLS and CDR2 YYNGEE. There are 16 residues in the CDR3. The CDR3 sequence is CASSVGTGGLSDEQYF. DNA of the CDR3: TGTGCCAGCAGCGTAGGGACCGGGGGCCTCAGTGACGAGCAGTACTTC.

The chain employs TRBV5-8 and TRBJ2-1; TRBD2 matches 8 bases. The CDR3 covers 14 residues. Germline V gene data show CDR1 as SGHTS and CDR2 as YDEGEE. After removal of 2 bases from V and 8 bases from J, the junction contained 6 bases not matched to a gene. The CDR3 here is CASSLAGVWDEQFF. Here the CDR3 DNA reads TGTGCCAGCAGCTTAGCGGGAGTTTGGGATGAGCAGTTCTTC. The whole variable domain, filled in from reference TRBV5-8 and TRBJ2-1, reads EAGVTQSPTHLIKTRGQQATLRCSPISGHTSVYWYQQALGLGLQFLLWYDEGEERNRGNFPPRFSGRQFPNYSSELNVNALELEDSALYLCASSLAGVWDEQFFGPGTRLTVL.

The gene calls are TRBV3-1 and TRBJ2-7, with a tentative D call TRBD2 (5 bases). The CDR3 contains 14 residues. Germline CDR1 reads LGHDT; CDR2 reads YNNKEL (reference sequence). V lost 0 bases and J lost 2, with 8 bases in between. The CDR3 DNA is TGTGCCAGCAGCCAAGAGCCCGGGACCTACGAGCAGTACTTC. This gives the protein CASSQEPGTYEQYF.

This sequence joins TRBV6-1 and TRBJ2-1, with unresolved D. The CDR3 covers 14 residues. Germline loops: CDR1 MNHNS, CDR2 SASEGT. Trimming took 3 bases from V and 1 from J, leaving 7 bases between them. CDR3 sequence reads: CASSDTRSYNEQFF. For the CDR3, the DNA is TGTGCCAGCAGTGACACCCGATCCTACAATGAGCAGTTCTTC.